Listed here are 11 T cell receptor beta chains from one sample, sequenced in a study of beta chain features in type 1 diabetes. Expressed TCRB transcripts got sequenced, as all isolated RNA was reverse transcribed. Repertoires were generated with immunoSEQ multiplex PCR, while TCRdb's copy carries only in-frame clones and drops some. Of hundreds of thousands of clones listed, 15% to 19% were seen once; the top ten hold roughly 0.098%. The sample comprised naive CD4+ T cells from blood. These receptors were taken from a man between 18 and 29 years old in good health.

This clone was seen more than once but under ten times. The CDR3 protein is CASTAGTAYEKLFF. The CDR3, as DNA: TGTGCCAGCACAGCCGGGACAGCATATGAAAAACTGTTTTTT. The chain employs TRBV7-9 and TRBJ1-4; 7 bases line up with TRBD1. CDR1 and CDR2 from the germline V gene are SEHNR and FQNEAQ (reference sequence). V was clipped by 7 bases and J by 6 bases; unmatched bases: 8. The CDR3 covers 14 residues.

This rearrangement joins TRBV2 to TRBJ2-1; TRBD2 is a possible D gene (5 bases). CDR1 and CDR2 (germline): SNHLY, FYNNEI. Trimming removed 6 bases at V and 8 bases at J, with 8 bases between. The CDR3 sequence is 11 residues long. DNA for the CDR3: TGTGCCAGCAGCACTAGTCATGAGCAGTTCTTC. It specifies CASSTSHEQFF.

This clone was observed a handful of times. This sequence joins TRBV7-9 and TRBJ1-1; D ambiguous. The CDR3 consists of 12 residues. Germline V gene lookup returns CDR1 SEHNR and CDR2 FQNEAQ (reference sequence). V was shortened by 4 bases and J by 12 bases, with 15 bases between the two germline ends. The CDR3 region is CASSSTSMGTFF. The DNA for the CDR3 is TGTGCCAGCAGCTCCACTTCTATGGGAACTTTCTTT.

This clone occurred a few times. The chain uses TRBV2 and TRBJ1-1, with unresolved D. The CDR3 is made up of 10 amino acids. CDR1 is SNHLY and CDR2 is FYNNEI in the germline V gene. V was shortened by 6 bases and J by 6 bases, with 5 bases between the two germline ends. The CDR3 reads CASREPEAFF. The CDR3 coding sequence is TGTGCCAGCAGGGAACCTGAAGCTTTCTTT.

This clone was observed a few times. This chain links TRBV19 with TRBJ1-4, with TRBD1 matching over 10 bases. There are 14 residues in the CDR3. V shed 4 bases, J shed 8 bases, and the junction held 4 bases outside the gene matches. Germline V gene sequence: CDR1 LNHDA, CDR2 SQIVND (reference sequence). CDR3 sequence: CASSTGTGEEKLFF. In nucleotides, the CDR3 is TGTGCCAGTAGTACGGGGACAGGGGAAGAAAAACTGTTTTTT.

The sample holds a few counts of this clone. The chain combines TRBV4-2 with TRBJ1-1, with D possibly being TRBD1 (6 bases). The V gene's germline CDR1 is LGHNA and CDR2 YNFKEQ. CDR3 size: 16 residues. Trimming took off 0 bases at V and 11 bases at J, with 22 bases between the two ends. The CDR3: CASSQDVVTVPRGAFF. CDR3 in DNA: TGTGCCAGCAGCCAAGATGTGGTCACGGTGCCTAGGGGGGCTTTCTTT.

This clone was found a few times. The rearrangement joins TRBV7-2 to TRBJ1-5; 10 bases fit TRBD1. V lost 1 base and J lost 7; bases outside the gene matches: 1. Germline assignment: CDR1 SGHTA and CDR2 FQGNSA. This CDR3 has 14 amino acids. The CDR3 DNA reads TGTGCCAGCAGCTTAGGACAGGGGGCCCAGCCCCAGCATTTT. Residues: CASSLGQGAQPQHF.

The rearrangement links TRBV5-6 to TRBJ1-2, with 7 bases lining up with TRBD1. V trimming: 0 bases; J trimming: 8 bases; junction bases outside the gene matches: 10. The CDR3 spans 15 residues. Germline CDR1 and CDR2: SGHDT and YYEEEE. The chain's CDR3 is CASSLGGTALRGYTF. The CDR3 nucleotides are TGTGCCAGCAGCTTGGGAGGGACAGCCCTTCGCGGCTACACCTTC.

This sequence joins TRBV7-3 and TRBJ1-1; D not certain. Deletions cut 1 base from V and 0 bases from J, with 9 bases between. The CDR3 loop spans 15 amino acids. Germline V gene sequence: CDR1 SGHTA, CDR2 FQGTGA. Written as DNA, the CDR3 is TGTGCCAGCAGCTTAATGAGAACTGTGAACACTGAAGCTTTCTTT. Protein sequence: CASSLMRTVNTEAFF.

This chain connects TRBV7-2 to TRBJ1-1; no clear D gene. Trimming left V 2 bases short and J 1 base short, with 8 bases between. The CDR3 sequence is 14 residues long. Germline V CDR1 and CDR2: SGHTA, FQGNSA. CDR3 region: CASSLQQTNTEAFF. The CDR3 region has the DNA TGTGCCAGCAGCTTACAACAGACGAACACTGAAGCTTTCTTT.

This clone was counted between two and nine times. This sequence joins TRBV27 and TRBJ2-1; a weak D match, TRBD2 (6 bases). The V gene's germline CDR1 is MNHEY and CDR2 SMNVEV (reference sequence). The CDR3 has 15 residues. V dropped 3 bases and J dropped 9 bases, with 18 bases sitting between them. For the CDR3, the DNA is TGTGCCAGCAGTTTGGGACTTCATCTTAGAGGTGAGCAGTTCTTC. Translation: CASSLGLHLRGEQFF.